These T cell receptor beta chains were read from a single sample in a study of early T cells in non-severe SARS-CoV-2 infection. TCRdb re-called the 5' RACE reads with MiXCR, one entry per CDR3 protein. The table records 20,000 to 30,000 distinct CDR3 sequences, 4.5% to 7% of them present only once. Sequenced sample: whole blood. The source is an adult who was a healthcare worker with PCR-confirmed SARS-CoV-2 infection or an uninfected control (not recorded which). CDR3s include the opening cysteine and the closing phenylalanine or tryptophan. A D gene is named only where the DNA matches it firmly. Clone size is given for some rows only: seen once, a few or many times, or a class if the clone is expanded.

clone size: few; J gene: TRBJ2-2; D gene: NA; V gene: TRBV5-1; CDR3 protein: CASRMETNTGELFF; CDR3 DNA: TGCGCCAGCAGAATGGAAACGAACACCGGGGAGCTGTTTTTT
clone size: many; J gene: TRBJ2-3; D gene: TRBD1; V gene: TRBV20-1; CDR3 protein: CSARMNPGTGAPDTQYF; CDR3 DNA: TGCAGTGCTAGAATGAATCCCGGGACAGGGGCCCCAGATACGCAGTATTTT
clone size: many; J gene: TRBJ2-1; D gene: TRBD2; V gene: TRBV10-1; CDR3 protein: CASSEGSSSGGADEQFF; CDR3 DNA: TGCGCCAGCAGTGAGGGTTCCTCTAGCGGGGGGGCCGATGAGCAGTTCTTC
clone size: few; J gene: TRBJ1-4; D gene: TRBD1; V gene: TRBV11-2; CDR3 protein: CASSPAEDRAGEKLFF; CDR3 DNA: TGTGCCAGCAGCCCCGCGGAGGACAGGGCGGGGGAAAAACTGTTTTTT
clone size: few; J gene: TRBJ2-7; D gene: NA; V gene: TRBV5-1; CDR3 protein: CASSLASGATYEQYF; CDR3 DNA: TGCGCCAGCAGCTTGGCCTCAGGAGCGACCTACGAGCAGTACTTC
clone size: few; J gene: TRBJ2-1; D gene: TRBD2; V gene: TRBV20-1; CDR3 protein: CSADLGLAENQFF; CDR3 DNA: TGCAGTGCTGACTTGGGACTAGCGGAAAACCAGTTCTTC
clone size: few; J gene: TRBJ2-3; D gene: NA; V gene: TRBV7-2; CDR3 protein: CASSLGLGVTDTQYF; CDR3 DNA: TGTGCCAGCAGCTTAGGACTAGGCGTCACAGATACGCAGTATTTT
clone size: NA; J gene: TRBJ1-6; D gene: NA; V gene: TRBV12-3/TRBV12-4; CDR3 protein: CASSLTVTSPLHF; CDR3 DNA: TGTGCCAGCAGTTTGACGGTCACATCACCCCTCCACTTT
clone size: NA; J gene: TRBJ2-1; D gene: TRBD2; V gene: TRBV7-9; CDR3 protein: CASSFGGASYNEQFF; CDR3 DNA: TGTGCCAGCAGCTTCGGGGGGGCCTCCTACAATGAGCAGTTCTTC
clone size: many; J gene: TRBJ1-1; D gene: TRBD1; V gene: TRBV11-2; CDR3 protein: CASSLDREAEAFF; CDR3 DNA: TGTGCCAGCAGCCTTGACAGGGAAGCTGAAGCTTTCTTT
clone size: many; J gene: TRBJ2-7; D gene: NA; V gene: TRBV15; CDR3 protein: CATSRDQGSYEQYF; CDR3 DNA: TGTGCCACCAGCAGAGATCAGGGGTCGTACGAGCAGTACTTC
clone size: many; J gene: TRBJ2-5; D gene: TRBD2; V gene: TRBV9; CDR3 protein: CASSASTAGGTIQETQYF; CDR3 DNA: TGTGCCAGCAGCGCTTCCACCGCCGGGGGGACTATTCAAGAGACCCAGTACTTC
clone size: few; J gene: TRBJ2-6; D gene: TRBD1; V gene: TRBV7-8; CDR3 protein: CASSKRQGASSGANVLTF; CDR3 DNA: TGTGCCAGCAGCAAACGTCAGGGGGCGAGCTCTGGGGCCAACGTCCTGACTTTC
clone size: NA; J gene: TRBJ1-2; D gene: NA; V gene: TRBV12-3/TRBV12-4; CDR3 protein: CASSFQQGNYGYTF; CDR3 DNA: TGTGCCAGCAGTTTTCAACAGGGAAACTATGGCTACACCTTC
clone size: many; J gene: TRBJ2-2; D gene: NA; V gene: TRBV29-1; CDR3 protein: CSVGGAVTNTGELFF; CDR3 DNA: TGCAGCGTTGGAGGGGCGGTGACGAACACCGGGGAGCTGTTTTTT
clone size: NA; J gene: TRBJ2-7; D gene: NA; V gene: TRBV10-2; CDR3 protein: CATSFSYEQYF; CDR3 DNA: TGCGCCACGTCCTTCTCCTACGAGCAGTACTTC
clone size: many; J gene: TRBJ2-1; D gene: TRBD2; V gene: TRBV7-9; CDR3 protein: CASSLSSGGPQFF; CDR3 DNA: TGTGCCAGCAGCTTATCCAGCGGGGGGCCGCAGTTCTTC
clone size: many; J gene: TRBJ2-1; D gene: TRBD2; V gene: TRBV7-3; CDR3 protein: CASSPLGGASNEQFF; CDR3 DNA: TGTGCCAGCAGCCCTCTCGGGGGGGCGTCCAATGAGCAGTTCTTC
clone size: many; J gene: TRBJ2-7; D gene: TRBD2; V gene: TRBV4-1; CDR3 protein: CASSPREGSNYEQYF; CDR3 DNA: TGCGCCAGCAGCCCTAGGGAGGGATCGAACTACGAGCAGTACTTC
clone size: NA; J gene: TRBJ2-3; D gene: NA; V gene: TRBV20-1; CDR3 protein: CSAGPPGDTQYF; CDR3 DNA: TGCAGTGCTGGCCCCCCAGGAGATACGCAGTATTTT
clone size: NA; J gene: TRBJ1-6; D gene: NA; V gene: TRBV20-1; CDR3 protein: CSASDRLSSYNSPLHF; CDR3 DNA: TGCAGTGCTAGTGACAGGTTGAGCTCCTATAATTCACCCCTCCACTTT
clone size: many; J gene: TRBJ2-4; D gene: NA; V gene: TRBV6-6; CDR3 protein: CASSYSAGLGNIQYF; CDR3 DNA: TGTGCCAGCAGTTACTCGGCCGGGCTGGGAAACATTCAGTACTTC
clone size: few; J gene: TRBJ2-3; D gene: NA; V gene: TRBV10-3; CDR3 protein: CAISEEPDTQYF; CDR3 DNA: TGTGCCATCAGTGAAGAACCAGATACGCAGTATTTT
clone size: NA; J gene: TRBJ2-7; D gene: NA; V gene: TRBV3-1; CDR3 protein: CASSQTTYEQYF; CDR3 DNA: TGTGCCAGCAGCCAAACCACCTACGAGCAGTACTTC
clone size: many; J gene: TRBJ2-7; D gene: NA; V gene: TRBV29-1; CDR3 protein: CSVVGGMTYEQYF; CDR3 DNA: TGCAGCGTTGTGGGAGGAATGACCTACGAGCAGTACTTC
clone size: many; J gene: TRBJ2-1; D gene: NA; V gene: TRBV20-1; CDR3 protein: CSASRGFLNEQFF; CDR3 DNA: TGCAGTGCTAGCCGGGGGTTCCTTAATGAGCAGTTCTTC
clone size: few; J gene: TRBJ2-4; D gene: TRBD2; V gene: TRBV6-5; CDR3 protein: CASGVRGGTAKNIQYF; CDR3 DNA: TGTGCCAGCGGGGTCCGGGGGGGCACGGCCAAAAACATTCAGTACTTC
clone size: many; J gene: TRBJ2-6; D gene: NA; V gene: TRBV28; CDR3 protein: CASSLAANVLTF; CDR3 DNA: TGTGCCAGCAGTTTAGCGGCCAACGTCCTGACTTTC
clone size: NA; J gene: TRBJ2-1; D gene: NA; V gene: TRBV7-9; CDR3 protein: CASSPPLRLGYEQFF; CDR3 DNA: TGTGCCAGCAGCCCCCCTCTAAGGCTGGGCTATGAGCAGTTCTTC
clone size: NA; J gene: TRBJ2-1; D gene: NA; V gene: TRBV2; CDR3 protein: CALSGDTDNEQFF; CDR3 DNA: TGTGCCCTCAGTGGGGACACGGACAATGAGCAGTTCTTC
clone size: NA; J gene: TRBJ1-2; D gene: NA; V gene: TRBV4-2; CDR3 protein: CASTLEGFAGGSYGYTF; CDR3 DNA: TGTGCCAGCACCCTCGAGGGTTTTGCCGGCGGATCCTATGGCTACACCTTC
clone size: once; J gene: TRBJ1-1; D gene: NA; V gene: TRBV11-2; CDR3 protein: CASSLVGRNTEAFF; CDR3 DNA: TGTGCCAGCAGCTTAGTCGGACGAAACACTGAAGCTTTCTTT
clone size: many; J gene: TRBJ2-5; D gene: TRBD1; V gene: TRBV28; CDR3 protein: CASSLRADRGRWGTQYF; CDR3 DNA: TGTGCCAGCAGTTTACGCGCGGACAGGGGGCGCTGGGGGACCCAGTACTTC
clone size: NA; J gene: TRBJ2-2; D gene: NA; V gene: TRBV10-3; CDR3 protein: CAINPAAGNTGELFF; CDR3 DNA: TGTGCCATCAACCCGGCTGCGGGGAACACCGGGGAGCTGTTTTTT
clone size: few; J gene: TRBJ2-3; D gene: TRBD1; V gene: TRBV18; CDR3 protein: CASSPGLGQGADTQYF; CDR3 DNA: TGTGCCAGCTCACCCGGACTGGGACAGGGCGCAGATACGCAGTATTTT
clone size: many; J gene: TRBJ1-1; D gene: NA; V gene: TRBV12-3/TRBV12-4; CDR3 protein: CATKGRGAVTEAFF; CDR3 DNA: TGTGCCACCAAGGGGAGGGGAGCGGTCACTGAAGCTTTCTTT
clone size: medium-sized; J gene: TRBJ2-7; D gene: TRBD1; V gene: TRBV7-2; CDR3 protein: CASSLRQGRQYF; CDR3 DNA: TGTGCCAGCAGCCTCCGACAGGGTAGGCAGTACTTC
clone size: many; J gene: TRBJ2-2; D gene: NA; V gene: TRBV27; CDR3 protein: CASSFGGDTNTGELFF; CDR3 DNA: TGTGCCAGCAGTTTTGGTGGGGACACTAACACCGGGGAGCTGTTTTTT
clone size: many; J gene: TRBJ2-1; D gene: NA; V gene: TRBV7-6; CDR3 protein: CASSLVSAPYNEQFF; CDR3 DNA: TGTGCCAGCAGCTTAGTGTCGGCCCCCTACAATGAGCAGTTCTTC
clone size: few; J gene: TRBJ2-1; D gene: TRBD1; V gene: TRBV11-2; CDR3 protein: CASSLYAGGYNEQFF; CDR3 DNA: TGTGCCAGCAGCTTATATGCAGGGGGCTACAATGAGCAGTTCTTC
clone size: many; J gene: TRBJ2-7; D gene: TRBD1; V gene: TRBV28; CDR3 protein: CASSPGQGYEQYF; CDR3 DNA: TGTGCCAGCAGTCCGGGACAGGGCTACGAGCAGTACTTC
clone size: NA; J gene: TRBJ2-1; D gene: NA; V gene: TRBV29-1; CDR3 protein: CSVVLGHNEQFF; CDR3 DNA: TGCAGCGTTGTTCTGGGCCACAATGAGCAGTTCTTC